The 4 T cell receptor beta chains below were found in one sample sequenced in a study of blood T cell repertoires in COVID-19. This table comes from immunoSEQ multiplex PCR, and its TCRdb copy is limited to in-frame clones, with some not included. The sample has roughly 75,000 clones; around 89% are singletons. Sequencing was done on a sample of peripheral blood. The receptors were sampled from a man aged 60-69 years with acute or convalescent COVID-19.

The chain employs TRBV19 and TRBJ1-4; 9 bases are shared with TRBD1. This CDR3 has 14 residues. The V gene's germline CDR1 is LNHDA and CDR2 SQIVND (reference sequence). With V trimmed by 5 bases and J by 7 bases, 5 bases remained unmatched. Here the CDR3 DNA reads TGTGCCAGTAGTCCGGGACAGGGTTTTGAAAAACTGTTTTTT. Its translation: CASSPGQGFEKLFF.

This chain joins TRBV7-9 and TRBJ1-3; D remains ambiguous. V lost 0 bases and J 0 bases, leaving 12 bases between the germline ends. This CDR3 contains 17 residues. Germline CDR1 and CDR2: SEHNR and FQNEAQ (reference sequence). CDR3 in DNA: TGTGCCAGCAGCTTAGCGCTGGGCAGGAACTCTGGAAACACCATATATTTT. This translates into CASSLALGRNSGNTIYF.

The CDR3, as DNA: TGTGCCAGCAGTTCCCAGGACAGGGTAGGTGAAGCTTTCTTT. Its translation is CASSSQDRVGEAFF. This chain joins TRBV27 and TRBJ1-1, with 8 bases that match TRBD1. Trimming at V came to 4 bases and at J to 7 bases, leaving 8 bases not matched to a gene. Germline loops: CDR1 MNHEY, CDR2 SMNVEV (reference sequence). The CDR3 covers 14 residues.

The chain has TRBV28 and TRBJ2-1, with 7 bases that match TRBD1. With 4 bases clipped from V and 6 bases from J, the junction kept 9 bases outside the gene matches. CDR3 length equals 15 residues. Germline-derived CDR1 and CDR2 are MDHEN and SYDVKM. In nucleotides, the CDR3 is TGTGCCAGCAGTTATCAGGGGGTCTGGCGCAATGAGCAGTTCTTC. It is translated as CASSYQGVWRNEQFF.